This T cell receptor (beta chain) was found in a study of identical twins. General study results and limits: The same donors were not followed; conclusions instead depended on cross-sectional statistical analysis. Abundant beta clonotypes from cord blood bore fewer insertions; memory repertoires lacked this pattern. Weaker excess sharing between twins was seen in beta out-of-frame sequences. There was more out-of-frame TCR alpha sharing in monozygotic twins than models estimated.

On this clonotype: Its antigen is currently unknown.

TCRdb processed the 5' RACE reads anew with MiXCR; each CDR3 protein has one entry. Of a few hundred thousand distinct CDR3 sequences in the sample, approximately 18% were seen once. This clonotype was obtained from a man aged 50 to 60 in good health. Source material: naive T cells sorted from blood.

CDR3 in DNA: TGCAGTGCTAGAGAAGCGGGAGGTTTAACCTACGAGCAGTACTTC. It yields the protein CSAREAGGLTYEQYF. The chain uses TRBV20-1 and TRBJ2-7, with 9 bases fitting TRBD2. V dropped 0 bases and J dropped 2; count of bases not matched to a gene: 5. The CDR3 spans 15 residues. Germline CDR1 reads DFQATT; CDR2 reads SNEGSKA (reference sequence).